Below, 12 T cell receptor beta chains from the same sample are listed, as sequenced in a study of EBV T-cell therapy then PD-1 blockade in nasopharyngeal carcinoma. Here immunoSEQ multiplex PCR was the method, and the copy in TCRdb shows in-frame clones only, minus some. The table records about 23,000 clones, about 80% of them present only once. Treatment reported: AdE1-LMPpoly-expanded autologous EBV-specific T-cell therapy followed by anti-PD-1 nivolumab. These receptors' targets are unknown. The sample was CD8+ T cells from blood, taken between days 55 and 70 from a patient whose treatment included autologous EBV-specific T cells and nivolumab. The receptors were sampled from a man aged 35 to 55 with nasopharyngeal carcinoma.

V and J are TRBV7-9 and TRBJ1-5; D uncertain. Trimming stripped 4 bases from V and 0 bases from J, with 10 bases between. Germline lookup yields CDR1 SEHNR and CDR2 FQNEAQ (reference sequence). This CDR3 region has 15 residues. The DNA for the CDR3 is TGTGCCAGCAGCTCAGCGATTAGTAGCAATCAGCCCCAGCATTTT. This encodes CASSSAISSNQPQHF.

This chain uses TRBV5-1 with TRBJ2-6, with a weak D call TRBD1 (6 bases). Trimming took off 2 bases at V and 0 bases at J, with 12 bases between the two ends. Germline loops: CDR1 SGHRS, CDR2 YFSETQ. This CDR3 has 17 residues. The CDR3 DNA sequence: TGCGCCAGCAGCTTTAGGGGGTATAGCTCTGGGGCCAACGTCCTGACTTTC. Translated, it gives CASSFRGYSSGANVLTF.

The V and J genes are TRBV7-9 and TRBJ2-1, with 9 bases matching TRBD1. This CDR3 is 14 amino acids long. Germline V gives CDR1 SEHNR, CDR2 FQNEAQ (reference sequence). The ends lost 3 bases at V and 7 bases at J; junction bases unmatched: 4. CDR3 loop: CASSLGQGGNEQFF. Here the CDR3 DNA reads TGTGCCAGCAGCTTGGGACAGGGTGGAAATGAGCAGTTCTTC.

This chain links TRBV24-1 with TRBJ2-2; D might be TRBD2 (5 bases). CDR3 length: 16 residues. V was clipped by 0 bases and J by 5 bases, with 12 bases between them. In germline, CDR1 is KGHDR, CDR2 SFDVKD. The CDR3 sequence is CATSDLTRERTGELFF. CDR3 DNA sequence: TGTGCCACCAGTGATTTGACCCGGGAAAGGACCGGGGAGCTGTTTTTT.

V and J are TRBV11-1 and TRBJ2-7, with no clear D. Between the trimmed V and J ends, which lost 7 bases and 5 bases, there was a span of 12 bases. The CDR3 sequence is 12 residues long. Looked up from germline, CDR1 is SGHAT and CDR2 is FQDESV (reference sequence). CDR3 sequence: CASTTTAHEQYF. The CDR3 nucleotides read TGTGCCAGCACCACCACGGCACACGAGCAGTACTTC.

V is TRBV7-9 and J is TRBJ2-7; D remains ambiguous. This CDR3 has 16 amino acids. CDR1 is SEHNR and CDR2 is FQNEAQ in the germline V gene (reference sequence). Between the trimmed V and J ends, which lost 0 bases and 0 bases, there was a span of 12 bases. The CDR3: CASSLAQLRSSYEQYF. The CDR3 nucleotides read TGTGCCAGCAGCTTAGCGCAACTTAGGAGCTCCTACGAGCAGTACTTC.

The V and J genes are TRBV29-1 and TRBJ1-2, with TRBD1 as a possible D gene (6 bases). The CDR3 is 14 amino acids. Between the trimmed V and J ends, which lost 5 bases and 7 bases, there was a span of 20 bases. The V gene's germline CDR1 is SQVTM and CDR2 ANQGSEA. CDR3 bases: TGCAGCGTTAAGGACAGTTCTATTTCCATTGGCTACACCTTC. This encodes CSVKDSSISIGYTF.

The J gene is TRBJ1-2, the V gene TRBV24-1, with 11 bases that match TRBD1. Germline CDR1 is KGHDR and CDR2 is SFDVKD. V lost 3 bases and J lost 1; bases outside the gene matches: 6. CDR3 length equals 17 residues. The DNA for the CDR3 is TGTGCCACCAGTGATCCCGTGGGACAGGGGGTTAACTATGGCTACACCTTC. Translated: CATSDPVGQGVNYGYTF.

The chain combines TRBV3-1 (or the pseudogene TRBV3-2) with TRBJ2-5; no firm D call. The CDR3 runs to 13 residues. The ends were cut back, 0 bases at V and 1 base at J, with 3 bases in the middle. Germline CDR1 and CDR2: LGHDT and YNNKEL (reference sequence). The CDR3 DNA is TGTGCCAGCAGCCAAGAAATCCAAGAGACCCAGTACTTC. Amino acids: CASSQEIQETQYF.

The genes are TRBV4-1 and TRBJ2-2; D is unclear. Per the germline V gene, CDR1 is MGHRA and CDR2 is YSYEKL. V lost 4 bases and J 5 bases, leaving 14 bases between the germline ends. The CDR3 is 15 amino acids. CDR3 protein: CASSPVSLGTGELFF. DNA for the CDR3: TGCGCCAGCAGCCCAGTTTCTTTAGGTACCGGGGAGCTGTTTTTT.

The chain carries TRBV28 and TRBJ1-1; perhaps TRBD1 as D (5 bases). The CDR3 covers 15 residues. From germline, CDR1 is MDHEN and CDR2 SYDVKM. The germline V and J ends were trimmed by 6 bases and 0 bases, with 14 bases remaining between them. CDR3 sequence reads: CASSYYRLMNTEAFF. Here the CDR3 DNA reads TGTGCCAGCAGCTACTACAGGCTAATGAACACTGAAGCTTTCTTT.

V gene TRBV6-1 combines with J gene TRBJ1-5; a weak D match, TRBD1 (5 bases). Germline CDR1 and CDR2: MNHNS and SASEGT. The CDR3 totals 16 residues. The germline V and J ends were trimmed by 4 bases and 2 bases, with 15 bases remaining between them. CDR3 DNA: TGTGCCAGCAGTGTCCCCAGGGCTATGGGCAATCAGCCCCAGCATTTT. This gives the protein CASSVPRAMGNQPQHF.